Detailed here is one T cell receptor (beta chain). The treatment denotes: oral pan-JAK inhibitor, 5-10 mg twice daily. The data stem from a study of CD8+ T cells in alopecia areata. Germline CDR1 reads SGHRS; CDR2 reads YFSETQ. Trimming stripped 5 bases from V and 4 bases from J, with 13 bases between. This CDR3 is built from 14 residues. Following extraction, RNA underwent reverse transcription to cDNA, which served as the sequencing template. Here immunoSEQ multiplex PCR was the method, and the copy in TCRdb shows in-frame clones only, minus some. The sample consists of 200,000 to 250,000 clones, under 75% of them appearing once.

The origin of this receptor is a human donor with alopecia areata. This chain links TRBV5-1 with TRBJ2-1; possible D gene TRBD1, 6 bases. The starting material was CD4+ T cells sorted from blood, obtained at week 4, from a patient treated with tofacitinib. CDR3 bases: TGCGCCAGCAGGCGGGTAGGGGGATACAATGAGCAGTTCTTC. This gives the protein CASRRVGGYNEQFF.